The 23 T cell receptor beta chains reported below all come from one sample, sequenced in a study of T cells in localized non-small cell lung cancer. Using immunoSEQ multiplex PCR, the repertoire was profiled, and TCRdb retains in-frame clones only, with some absent. The data hold approximately 14,000 clones, with 89% observed a single time. The material was peripheral blood mononuclear cells, obtained before any cancer treatment. The receptors originated from a man aged 40 to 69 with stage III lung adenocarcinoma.

V usage is TRBV11-3 and J usage is TRBJ2-6; D is unresolved. Between the trimmed V and J ends, which lost 5 bases and 5 bases, there was a span of 22 bases. Germline V gene data show CDR1 as SGHNT and CDR2 as YENEEA. The length of the CDR3 is 18 residues. The CDR3 spells CASSMRSSRQSRANVLTF. The DNA for the CDR3 is TGTGCCAGCAGCATGAGATCATCTCGACAAAGTCGGGCCAACGTCCTGACTTTC.

This clone was seen a handful of times. This chain connects TRBV4-1 to TRBJ2-1; D gene unclear. Germline V lookup: CDR1 MGHRA, CDR2 YSYEKL. The CDR3 consists of 15 residues. Trimming took off 1 base at V and 3 bases at J, with 10 bases between the two ends. The chain's CDR3 is CASSQGGLGYNEQFF. The CDR3 DNA reads TGCGCCAGCAGCCAAGGTGGATTAGGCTACAATGAGCAGTTCTTC.

The chain uses TRBV27 and TRBJ2-7; 13 bases are a match to TRBD2. This CDR3 spans 16 amino acids. Germline trimming cut 7 bases from V and 0 bases from J; bases unmatched to any gene: 6. Germline CDR1 reads MNHEY; CDR2 reads SMNVEV (reference sequence). The CDR3 sequence: CASTLAGGPRSYEQYF. For the CDR3, the DNA is TGTGCCAGCACACTAGCGGGAGGGCCCCGCTCCTACGAGCAGTACTTC.

The chain recombines TRBV11-2 with TRBJ2-3; the D is unclear. Trimming removed 0 bases at V and 6 bases at J, with 1 base between. Per the germline V gene, CDR1 is SGHAT and CDR2 is FQNNGV. The CDR3 consists of 11 residues. The CDR3 DNA follows: TGTGCCAGCAGCTTAGATGATACGCAGTATTTT. Amino acids: CASSLDDTQYF. Drawing the rest from reference TRBV11-2 and TRBJ2-3, the complete variable domain is EAGVAQSPRYKIIEKRQSVAFWCNPISGHATLYWYQQILGQGPKLLIQFQNNGVVDDSQLPKDRFSAERLKGVDSTLKIQPAKLEDSAVYLCASSLDDTQYFGPGTRLTVL.

The CDR3 sequence is CASSPGPNTGELFF. The DNA for the CDR3 is TGTGCCAGTAGTCCTGGCCCGAACACCGGGGAGCTGTTTTTT. The V gene is TRBV19, the J gene TRBJ2-2; no firm D call. Trimming took 5 bases from V and 0 from J, leaving 7 bases between them. The CDR3 consists of 14 residues. Germline CDR1 reads LNHDA; CDR2 reads SQIVND (reference sequence).

A single count supports this clone. This chain links TRBV5-4 with TRBJ2-5, with D uncertain. Trimming left V 3 bases short and J 3 bases short, with 12 bases between. CDR1 SGHNT and CDR2 YYREEE come from the germline V gene (reference sequence). The CDR3 has 14 residues. The CDR3: CASSSDSWKETQYF. The CDR3 DNA sequence: TGTGCCAGCAGCTCCGATTCGTGGAAAGAGACCCAGTACTTC. The variable domain in full, with the rest retrieved from reference TRBV5-4 and TRBJ2-5, is ETGVTQSPTHLIKTRGQQVTLRCSSQSGHNTVSWYQQALGQGPQFIFQYYREEENGRGNFPPRFSGLQFPNYSSELNVNALELDDSALYLCASSSDSWKETQYFGPGTRLLVL.

The chain uses TRBV28 and TRBJ1-3; D uncertain. The V and J ends lost 4 bases and 0 bases respectively, with 10 bases between them. The germline gives CDR1 MDHEN, CDR2 SYDVKM. The CDR3 consists of 15 residues. CDR3 region: CASSYDPASGNTIYF. As DNA, the CDR3 is TGTGCCAGCAGTTACGATCCTGCCTCTGGAAACACCATATATTTT.

This chain uses TRBV19 with TRBJ1-5, with a tentative D call TRBD1 (6 bases). Germline lookup yields CDR1 LNHDA and CDR2 SQIVND (reference sequence). The CDR3 runs 15 residues. V was clipped by 0 bases and J by 6 bases, with 12 bases between them. CDR3 protein: CASSIEDSKGQPQHF. CDR3 bases: TGTGCCAGTAGTATAGAGGACAGCAAGGGTCAGCCCCAGCATTTT.

The V call is TRBV18, the J call TRBJ1-2; no firm D call. The CDR3 has 15 amino acids. The germline V gene has CDR1 KGHSH and CDR2 LQKENI. The V gene lost 3 bases and the J gene lost 1 base, with 12 bases spanning the gap. CDR3 protein: CASSPPDGYNYGYTF. CDR3 DNA: TGTGCCAGCTCACCGCCGGACGGATATAACTATGGCTACACCTTC.

The chain uses TRBV6-6 and TRBJ2-7, with 10 nucleotides matching TRBD1. V dropped 2 bases and J dropped 4; count of bases not matched to a gene: 5. Germline values: CDR1 MNHNY, CDR2 SVGAGI (reference sequence). CDR3 length: 15 amino acids. CDR3 DNA sequence: TGTGCCAGCAGTTACGCCGGGACAGGGGTTTACGAGCAGTACTTC. It translates to CASSYAGTGVYEQYF.

V usage is TRBV10-3 and J usage is TRBJ2-7; the match to TRBD1 covers 8 bases. This CDR3 contains 14 residues. Germline values: CDR1 ENHRY, CDR2 SYGVKD. V shed 10 bases and J 7 bases; nucleotides not matched to a gene: 15. CDR3 sequence: CATLTGTGLGEQYF. DNA for the CDR3: TGTGCCACGTTAACCGGGACAGGCTTGGGTGAGCAGTACTTC.

The CDR3 nucleotides are TGTGCCAGCAGCTTAGGACTAGCGGTACGCACAGATACGCAGTATTTT. Translation: CASSLGLAVRTDTQYF. The rearrangement uses TRBV7-6 and TRBJ2-3, with 9 bases that match TRBD2. There are 16 residues in the CDR3. Germline V gene lookup returns CDR1 SGHVS and CDR2 FNYEAQ. With V trimmed by 1 base and J by 1 base, 3 bases remained unmatched.

The genes are TRBV6-5 and TRBJ1-3; TRBD1 might be the D (5 bases). From germline, CDR1 is MNHEY and CDR2 SVGAGI. With 6 bases removed from V and 11 bases from J, the gap between germline ends came to 11 bases. The length of the CDR3 is 11 residues. The CDR3 loop reads CASRGPYSIYF. The DNA of the CDR3 is TGTGCCAGCAGGGGGCCGTATTCCATATATTTT.

Comments on this clone: Other DNA sequences within the sample encode an identical CDR3. The rearrangement uses TRBV5-1 and TRBJ1-3; no definite D call. The CDR3 runs to 13 residues. The V end was cut by 6 bases, the J end by 8 bases, with 15 bases between. Germline assignment: CDR1 SGHRS and CDR2 YFSETQ. CDR3 sequence: CASTPSFGDTIYF. The CDR3 nucleotides are TGCGCCAGCACCCCTAGTTTCGGAGACACCATATATTTT. Full variable domain (outside the CDR3, taken from reference TRBV5-1 and TRBJ1-3): KAGVTQTPRYLIKTRGQQVTLSCSPISGHRSVSWYQQTPGQGLQFLFEYFSETQRNKGNFPGRFSGRQFSNSRSEMNVSTLELGDSALYLCASTPSFGDTIYFGEGSWLTVV.

The rearrangement joins TRBV10-2 to TRBJ2-5; possible D gene TRBD2, 5 bases. CDR3 length equals 13 residues. The V gene lost 3 bases and the J gene lost 9 bases, with 14 bases spanning the gap. Germline CDR1 is WSHSY and CDR2 is SAAADI. CDR3 sequence: CASSESVGGPQYF. DNA of the CDR3: TGCGCCAGCAGTGAAAGTGTCGGCGGGCCCCAGTACTTC.

This clone has just one count. J is TRBJ2-5 and V is TRBV7-9, with D possibly being TRBD1 or TRBD2 (6 bases each). This CDR3 is 15 amino acids long. The ends were cut back, 3 bases at V and 4 bases at J, with 15 bases in the middle. Germline V lookup: CDR1 SEHNR, CDR2 FQNEAQ (reference sequence). This CDR3 is CASSFRQEGRETQYF. The CDR3 bases are TGTGCCAGCAGCTTTAGACAGGAGGGTCGAGAGACCCAGTACTTC.

The CDR3 coding sequence is TGCGCCAGCAGTGAGTCGACGGCAGGGTACACAGATACGCAGTATTTT. Its protein product is CASSESTAGYTDTQYF. This chain links TRBV10-1 with TRBJ2-3; D is perhaps TRBD1 (5 bases). Trimming shortened V by 0 bases and J by 2 bases, and 12 bases separated the two germline ends. Germline values: CDR1 WNHNN, CDR2 SYGVQD (reference sequence). CDR3 length: 16 amino acids.

A single count supports this clone. V gene TRBV7-8 combines with J gene TRBJ2-7; 7 positions match TRBD2. V lost 5 bases to trimming and J lost 2 bases; unmatched junction nucleotides: 6. CDR1 is SGHVS and CDR2 is FQNEAQ in the germline V gene. The CDR3 runs to 14 residues. The CDR3 protein is CASSLTREAYEQYF. DNA of the CDR3: TGTGCCAGCAGCCTGACCCGGGAGGCCTACGAGCAGTACTTC.

This chain uses TRBV11-2 with TRBJ1-4; D gene unclear. The ends were cut back, 2 bases at V and 10 bases at J, with 8 bases in the middle. This CDR3 has 12 residues. Germline V gene data show CDR1 as SGHAT and CDR2 as FQNNGV. The CDR3 DNA reads TGTGCCAGCAGCTTAAGTTCCGCAAAACTGTTTTTT. It translates to CASSLSSAKLFF. The full variable domain, rest sourced from reference TRBV11-2 and TRBJ1-4, is EAGVAQSPRYKIIEKRQSVAFWCNPISGHATLYWYQQILGQGPKLLIQFQNNGVVDDSQLPKDRFSAERLKGVDSTLKIQPAKLEDSAVYLCASSLSSAKLFFGSGTQLSVL.

This clone showed up just a few times. The gene calls are TRBV28 and TRBJ1-1; possibly TRBD1 for D (5 bases). CDR1 and CDR2 from the germline V gene are MDHEN and SYDVKM. The CDR3 is 12 residues long. CDR3 loop: CLVTGVNTEAFF. The CDR3, as DNA: TGTTTAGTAACAGGTGTGAACACTGAAGCTTTCTTT.

V is TRBV28 and J is TRBJ2-7; 9 bases are a match to TRBD2. Unmatched junction bases numbered 11, after V lost 2 bases and J lost 0 bases. The CDR3 covers 18 residues. CDR1 and CDR2 (germline): MDHEN, SYDVKM. The CDR3 nucleotides are TGTGCCAGCAGTTTACTCGCGGGAGGGCAGGGGGTCTCCTACGAGCAGTACTTC. Encoded protein: CASSLLAGGQGVSYEQYF.

The CDR3 is CASSKQALGTSGKGAYEQYF. CDR3 in DNA: TGTGCCAGCAGCAAGCAGGCCTTAGGGACTAGCGGGAAGGGCGCCTACGAGCAGTACTTC. This chain connects TRBV7-8 to TRBJ2-7; 13 bases are shared with TRBD2. Germline CDR1 SGHVS, CDR2 FQNEAQ. After removal of 5 bases from V and 2 bases from J, the junction contained 18 bases not matched to a gene. This CDR3 region has 20 residues.

The genes are TRBV7-8 and TRBJ2-7, with TRBD2 matching over 9 bases. The ends lost 8 bases at V and 0 bases at J; junction bases unmatched: 8. The CDR3 has 15 amino acids. Germline V gene sequence: CDR1 SGHVS, CDR2 FQNEAQ. The CDR3 loop is CASSFVAGASYEQYF. The CDR3 region has the DNA TGTGCCAGCTCCTTTGTAGCGGGAGCCTCCTACGAGCAGTACTTC.